The present T cell receptor beta chain was sequenced within a study of T cells in Graves' hyperthyroidism and ophthalmopathy. Many counts were recorded for this clonotype. The germline V gene has CDR1 DFQATT and CDR2 SNEGSKA (reference sequence). The CDR3 is 15 amino acids. Deletions cut 1 base from V and 1 base from J, with 11 bases between. RNA transcripts served as the template for amplifying TCR beta CDR3 regions. HTBI primers drove first-round RT-PCR of the TCR CDR3. TCRdb reanalysed the multiplex PCR reads using MiXCR and keeps one entry per CDR3 protein. The sample records a few hundred thousand distinct CDR3 sequences, roughly 14% being singletons.

The sequence was collected from a woman aged 25 to 45 with Graves' hyperthyroidism. Sequences were obtained from blood. The chain carries TRBV20-1 and TRBJ2-1; D not certain. CDR3 nucleotide sequence: TGCAGTGCTAGAGTTACCGGGTGGTCCTACAATGAGCAGTTCTTC. Translated, it gives CSARVTGWSYNEQFF.